This T cell receptor beta chain was recorded in a study of PD-L1 blockade in urothelial cancer. Sequencing used immunoSEQ multiplex PCR; TCRdb keeps in-frame clones, though not all of them. The table lists about 52,000 clones, 60% to 85% of them singletons. This TCR derives from a man aged 65-85 years with urothelial cancer. Sequencing was performed on PBMCs, taken around atezolizumab (anti-PD-L1) treatment.

The chain's CDR3 is CASSQQPGQGGSPLHF. CDR3 coding DNA: TGTGCCAGCTCACAACAACCGGGACAGGGGGGGTCACCCCTCCACTTT. V usage is TRBV18 and J usage is TRBJ1-6; TRBD1 aligns across 11 bases. Germline lookup yields CDR1 KGHSH and CDR2 LQKENI. This CDR3 comprises 16 residues. With V trimmed by 4 bases and J by 10 bases, 9 bases remained unmatched.